Shown below are 22 T cell receptor beta chains from a single sample sequenced in a study of blood T cells in healthy people across ages. A sample-barcoded 5' primer and a J-beta primer mix were used in a second PCR of roughly 7 to 12 cycles. TCRdb reprocessed the 5' RACE reads with MiXCR, giving one entry per CDR3 protein. The sample holds about 1.7 million distinct CDR3 sequences; 28% are singletons and the top ten take 7.7%. The sequenced sample was blood. The receptor set was obtained from a woman aged 25 to 39 in good health.

This clonotype was picked up many times. This sequence joins TRBV12-3 or TRBV12-4 and TRBJ2-1, with 8 bases fitting TRBD2. J was trimmed by 4 bases and V by 8 bases; bases with no gene match: 4. CDR3 length: 13 residues. This CDR3 is CASQAGAYNEQFF. The CDR3 DNA sequence: TGTGCCAGCCAAGCGGGGGCGTACAATGAGCAGTTCTTC.

This clonotype was detected ten times or more. The V and J genes are TRBV6-1 and TRBJ2-7; D not certain. Germline values: CDR1 MNHNS, CDR2 SASEGT. This CDR3 is 13 amino acids long. Trimming shortened V by 4 bases and J by 2 bases, and 9 bases separated the two germline ends. CDR3 sequence: CASSVGEAYEQYF. In nucleotides, the CDR3 is TGTGCCAGCAGTGTAGGAGAAGCCTACGAGCAGTACTTC.

This clonotype was counted many times. The rearrangement joins TRBV5-1 to TRBJ2-7; unclear D gene. V gave up 4 bases and J gave up 3 bases, with 17 bases separating them. The CDR3 has 15 amino acids. Per germline, CDR1 SGHRS and CDR2 YFSETQ. The CDR3 spells CASSPFPSDGYEQYF. In nucleotides, the CDR3 is TGCGCCAGCAGCCCCTTTCCCTCGGACGGCTACGAGCAGTACTTC.

For this clonotype: Sequence at one end of the junction differs from germline and may be a read error. The chain recombines TRBV5-1 with TRBJ2-3; tentatively, D is TRBD1 or TRBD2 (5 bases each). The CDR3 has 18 residues. CDR1 and CDR2 (germline): SGHRS, YFSETQ. The CDR3 sequence: CAGSLGRFGAVTTDTQYF. CDR3 sequence (DNA): TGCGCCGGCAGCTTGGGCCGCTTCGGGGCGGTCACCACAGATACGCAGTATTTT. Full variable domain (outside the CDR3, taken from reference TRBV5-1 and TRBJ2-3): KAGVTQTPRYLIKTRGQQVTLSCSPISGHRSVSWYQQTPGQGLQFLFEYFSETQRNKGNFPGRFSGRQFSNSRSEMNVSTLELGDSALYLCAGSLGRFGAVTTDTQYFGPGTRLTVL.

The gene calls are TRBV15 and TRBJ2-4, with 8 bases lining up with TRBD2. The J segment lost 13 bases and the V segment lost 5 bases, leaving 25 bases of the junction unmatched. The CDR3 is 18 residues long. Looked up from germline, CDR1 is LNHNV and CDR2 is YYDKDF (reference sequence). The CDR3 DNA is TGTGCCACCAGCTCCCGGACTAGCAGTTCCGGCTCCTACAATGAGCAGTACTTC. Residues: CATSSRTSSSGSYNEQYF.

This clonotype was observed a handful of times. The V gene is TRBV28, the J gene TRBJ1-1; unclear D gene. The V end lost 5 bases, the J end lost 1 base, and 11 bases lay between the germline ends. Germline values: CDR1 MDHEN, CDR2 SYDVKM. The CDR3 length is 14 residues. The CDR3 DNA reads TGTGCCAGCAGTAAATCACGGGGGAACACTGAAGCTTTCTTT. Translated: CASSKSRGNTEAFF.

The chain combines TRBV14 with TRBJ1-1; maybe TRBD1 (6 bases). The CDR3 contains 15 residues. Germline V gene data show CDR1 as SGHDN and CDR2 as FVKESK. V lost 4 bases and J 5 bases, leaving 17 bases between the germline ends. The CDR3 protein is CASSPFGQGRTEAFF. As DNA, the CDR3 is TGTGCCAGCAGCCCCTTTGGCCAGGGGAGGACTGAAGCTTTCTTT.

This clonotype came up many times. The genes are TRBV4-1 and TRBJ2-7; 8 bases line up with TRBD1. Germline assignment: CDR1 MGHRA and CDR2 YSYEKL. The CDR3 has 14 amino acids. V trimming: 1 base; J trimming: 6 bases; junction bases outside the gene matches: 5. The CDR3: CASSQAGTGGEQYF. CDR3 bases: TGCGCCAGCAGCCAAGCCGGGACAGGCGGCGAGCAGTACTTC.

This sequence joins TRBV20-1 and TRBJ1-5; tentative D call: TRBD1 (5 bases). V was cut by 3 bases and J by 5 bases, with 14 bases left in between. The length of the CDR3 is 14 residues. Germline CDR1 and CDR2: DFQATT and SNEGSKA (reference sequence). The CDR3 DNA is TGCAGTGCTAGGGGGGACGAGGGGTATCAGCCCCAGCATTTT. Translated: CSARGDEGYQPQHF.

There are a few counts of this clonotype. Mismatch with germline at one junction end may stem from a read error. The chain has TRBV10-3 and TRBJ1-1; the D gene is possibly TRBD1 (6 bases). In germline, CDR1 is ENHRY, CDR2 SYGVKD. The CDR3 is made up of 14 amino acids. Written as DNA, the CDR3 is TGTGCCACCAGTGGAGGGGGGCTGAACACTGAAGCTTTCTTT. Translating gives CATSGGGLNTEAFF.

The chain has TRBV28 and TRBJ1-2, with a possible D match to TRBD1 (6 bases). From germline, CDR1 is MDHEN and CDR2 SYDVKM. V gave up 6 bases and J gave up 12 bases, with 23 bases separating them. The CDR3 is 14 residues long. The CDR3 bases are TGTGCCAGCAGCCCAACTATATACAGGGATTTGGACACCTTC. Protein product: CASSPTIYRDLDTF.

This chain connects TRBV30 to TRBJ1-2, with a possible D match to TRBD1 (6 bases). There are 12 residues in the CDR3. Germline V CDR1 and CDR2: GTSNPN, SVGIG (reference sequence). Between the trimmed V and J ends, which lost 1 base and 8 bases, there was a span of 11 bases. The CDR3 protein is CAWSGGREGYTF. The CDR3 DNA reads as TGTGCCTGGAGTGGGGGGCGCGAGGGCTACACCTTC.

The chain combines TRBV11-2 with TRBJ2-3; TRBD2 agrees at 11 bases. This CDR3 comprises 16 residues. CDR1 and CDR2 (germline): SGHAT, FQNNGV. Trimming at V came to 2 bases and at J to 4 bases, leaving 5 bases not matched to a gene. For the CDR3, the DNA is TGTGCCAGCAGCTTACCGGTAGCGGGAGGGGCAGATACGCAGTATTTT. Protein: CASSLPVAGGADTQYF. The entire variable domain, with the rest obtained from reference TRBV11-2 and TRBJ2-3, is as follows: EAGVAQSPRYKIIEKRQSVAFWCNPISGHATLYWYQQILGQGPKLLIQFQNNGVVDDSQLPKDRFSAERLKGVDSTLKIQPAKLEDSAVYLCASSLPVAGGADTQYFGPGTRLTVL.

This chain links TRBV9 with TRBJ1-5; TRBD1 might be the D (5 bases). CDR3 length equals 17 residues. From germline, CDR1 is SGDLS and CDR2 YYNGEE. The V end was cut by 3 bases, the J end by 0 bases, with 16 bases between. The CDR3 sequence: CASSAPRQTYSNQPQHF. In DNA form, the CDR3 reads TGTGCCAGCAGCGCGCCCAGACAGACCTATAGCAATCAGCCCCAGCATTTT.

The genes are TRBV7-9 and TRBJ1-1; 7 positions match TRBD1. The CDR3 has 19 residues. Germline lookup yields CDR1 SEHNR and CDR2 FQNEAQ (reference sequence). The trim removed 5 bases at V and 4 bases at J, leaving 22 bases unmatched. The CDR3 nucleotides read TGTGCCAGCAGCCCTTTACGGAGGGGGCCCCAGTATTCAAGCACTGAAGCTTTCTTT. Encoded protein: CASSPLRRGPQYSSTEAFF.

The V and J genes are TRBV24-1 and TRBJ2-3; tentatively, D is TRBD2 (5 bases). Germline CDR1 reads KGHDR; CDR2 reads SFDVKD. This CDR3 comprises 13 residues. V lost 9 bases to trimming and J lost 2 bases, with 11 bases between them. CDR3 DNA: TGTGCCACCGCCGGACTGAACACAGATACGCAGTATTTT. This encodes CATAGLNTDTQYF.

This clonotype was observed a handful of times. This chain links TRBV6-2 or TRBV6-3 with TRBJ2-1, with 9 bases aligning to TRBD2. V lost 0 bases, J lost 2 bases, and 5 bases stayed unmatched. The germline V gene encodes CDR1 MNHEY and CDR2 SVGEGT. This CDR3 has 17 amino acids. CDR3 sequence reads: CASSYSAAGGPYNEQFF. For the CDR3, the DNA is TGTGCCAGCAGTTACTCGGCGGCGGGGGGGCCCTACAATGAGCAGTTCTTC.

This clonotype was observed at least ten times. DNA for the CDR3: TGCAGCGCCAGGGCCGGAGGGGGTGGTGGCTACACCTTC. Its translation: CSARAGGGGGYTF. The gene calls are TRBV29-1 and TRBJ1-2; possible D gene TRBD1, 6 bases. Germline assignment: CDR1 SQVTM and CDR2 ANQGSEA. CDR3 length equals 13 residues. V dropped 7 bases and J dropped 7 bases, with 19 bases sitting between them. Full variable domain (missing parts from reference TRBV29-1 and TRBJ1-2): SAVISQKPSRDICQRGTSLTIQCQVDSQVTMMFWYRQQPGQSLTLIATANQGSEATYESGFVIDKFPISRPNLTFSTLTVSNMSPEDSSIYLCSARAGGGGGYTFGSGTRLTVV.

This chain links TRBV5-5 with TRBJ2-3; 7 bases are shared with TRBD2. The CDR3 is made up of 19 amino acids. V lost 4 bases and J lost 3; bases outside the gene matches: 20. The germline CDR1 and CDR2 sequences are SGHKS and YYEKEE (reference sequence). DNA of the CDR3: TGTGCCAGCAGCGAACGCCCCCTGGGAGGGCCCTCGCGGACAGATACGCAGTATTTT. This gives the protein CASSERPLGGPSRTDTQYF.

V is TRBV20-1 and J is TRBJ2-3; 14 bases fit TRBD2. V trimming: 2 bases; J trimming: 6 bases; junction bases outside the gene matches: 16. This CDR3 contains 19 residues. The germline V gene has CDR1 DFQATT and CDR2 SNEGSKA (reference sequence). The CDR3 loop reads CSARPLASGLAGDPDTQYF. Written as DNA, the CDR3 is TGCAGTGCTAGACCCTTGGCATCGGGACTAGCGGGGGACCCGGATACGCAGTATTTT.

This clonotype has a count of ten or more. V usage is TRBV20-1 and J usage is TRBJ2-7, with 7 bases matching TRBD1. Germline V lookup: CDR1 DFQATT, CDR2 SNEGSKA (reference sequence). The V segment lost 6 bases and the J segment 4 bases; nucleotides outside the gene matches: 9. There are 13 residues in the CDR3. CDR3 sequence reads: CSAQGQSFYEQYF. The CDR3 region has the DNA TGCAGTGCGCAGGGACAGAGCTTTTACGAGCAGTACTTC.

This clonotype was counted at least ten times. The chain is built from TRBV4-1 and TRBJ1-5; D unresolved. The CDR3 is made up of 15 amino acids. Germline assignment: CDR1 MGHRA and CDR2 YSYEKL. Trimming removed 1 base at V and 13 bases at J, with 20 bases between. Written as DNA, the CDR3 is TGCGCCAGCAGCCAAGCTCACCGAGGAGTTAACCTTCAGCATTTT. Encoded protein: CASSQAHRGVNLQHF.